This TCR beta chain was sequenced during a study of T cells in Graves' hyperthyroidism and ophthalmopathy. Findings of the study overall: Also found in blood were most expanded thyroid clonotypes above 0.001. Ophthalmopathy and stable hyperthyroidism were told apart by a 13 V-J model.

V dropped 6 bases and J dropped 6 bases, with 23 bases sitting between them. Germline loops: CDR1 SQVTM, CDR2 ANQGSEA. This CDR3 region has 15 residues. Using RNA transcripts as the source, TCR beta CDR3 regions were amplified. Using the HTBI primer set, a first-round RT-PCR was run on the TCR CDR3. TCRdb independently ran MiXCR on the multiplex PCR reads; one entry per CDR3 protein. The table includes 610,000 or so distinct CDR3 sequences, 46% detected once. Those patients with uncontrolled infection, other autoimmune disease, pregnancy or lactation were excluded. About this clonotype itself: Its specificity is unknown.

Sequencing was carried out using peripheral blood or thyroid tissue (not recorded which). This sequence joins TRBV29-1 and TRBJ1-2; TRBD1 is a possible D gene (6 bases). The receptor comes from a woman aged 18-30 years with Graves' hyperthyroidism. The CDR3 coding sequence is TGCAGCGTAGATACCAGGGGACGGACCTATCATGGCTACACCTTC. Encoded protein: CSVDTRGRTYHGYTF.